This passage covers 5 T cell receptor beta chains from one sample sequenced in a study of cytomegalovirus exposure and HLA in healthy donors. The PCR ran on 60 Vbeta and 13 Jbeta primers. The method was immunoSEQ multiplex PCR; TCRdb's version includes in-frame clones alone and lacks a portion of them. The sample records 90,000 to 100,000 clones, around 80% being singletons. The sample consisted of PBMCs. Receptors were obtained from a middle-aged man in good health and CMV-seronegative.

CDR3 amino acids: CASSQGQSSYNEQFF. For the CDR3, the DNA is TGTGCCAGCAGCCAAGGACAAAGCTCCTACAATGAGCAGTTCTTC. V is TRBV6-1 and J is TRBJ2-1, with TRBD1 as a possible D gene (5 bases). The ends were cut back, 6 bases at V and 0 bases at J, with 12 bases in the middle. Per the germline V gene, CDR1 is MNHNS and CDR2 is SASEGT. The CDR3 covers 15 residues.

This CDR3 reads CASSEPLGRVESMETQYF. The CDR3 nucleotides read TGTGCCAGCAGTGAACCCCTGGGCAGGGTGGAGAGTATGGAGACCCAGTACTTC. The chain links TRBV25-1 to TRBJ2-5, with D possibly matching TRBD1 (5 bases). With 2 bases removed from V and 5 bases from J, the gap between germline ends came to 24 bases. The CDR3 has 18 residues. CDR1 and CDR2 from the germline V gene are MGHDK and SYGVNS. Based on the CDR3 plus reference TRBV25-1 and TRBJ2-5, the full variable domain is EADIYQTPRYLVIGTGKKITLECSQTMGHDKMYWYQQDPGMELHLIHYSYGVNSTEKGDLSSESTVSRIRTEHFPLTLESARPSHTSQYLCASSEPLGRVESMETQYFGPGTRLLVL.

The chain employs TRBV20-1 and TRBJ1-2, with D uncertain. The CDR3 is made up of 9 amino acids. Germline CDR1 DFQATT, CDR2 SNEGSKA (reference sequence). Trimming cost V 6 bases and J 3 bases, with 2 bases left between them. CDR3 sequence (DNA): TGCAGTGCCGACTATGGCTACACCTTC. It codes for CSADYGYTF.

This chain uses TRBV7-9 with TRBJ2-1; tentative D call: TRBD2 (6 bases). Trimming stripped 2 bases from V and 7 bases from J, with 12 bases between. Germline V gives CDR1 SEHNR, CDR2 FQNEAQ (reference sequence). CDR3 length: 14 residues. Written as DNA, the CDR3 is TGTGCCAGCAGCTTATCCCAGAGCGGGAATGAGCAGTTCTTC. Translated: CASSLSQSGNEQFF.

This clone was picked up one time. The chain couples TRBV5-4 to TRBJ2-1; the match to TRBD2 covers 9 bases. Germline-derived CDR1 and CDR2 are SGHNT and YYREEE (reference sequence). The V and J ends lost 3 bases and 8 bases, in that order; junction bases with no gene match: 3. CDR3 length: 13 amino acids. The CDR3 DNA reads TGTGCCAGCAGCTCCGGGACTAGCTATGAGCAGTTCTTC. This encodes CASSSGTSYEQFF. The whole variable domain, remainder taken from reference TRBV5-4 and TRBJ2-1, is ETGVTQSPTHLIKTRGQQVTLRCSSQSGHNTVSWYQQALGQGPQFIFQYYREEENGRGNFPPRFSGLQFPNYSSELNVNALELDDSALYLCASSSGTSYEQFFGPGTRLTVL.